These T cell receptor beta chains were read from a single sample in a study of HIV-infected patients and healthy controls. One entry per CDR3 protein, called by TCRdb with MiXCR from the 5' RACE reads. The sample has about 7,200 distinct CDR3 sequences; 8.5% to 12% are singletons. This specimen was blood, taken during antiretroviral therapy. These receptors all stem from an adult with HIV infection. The CDR3 runs from the conserved cysteine through the conserved F or W. D genes are given only for firm matches. Rows may omit the clone size; those that give it use once, few, many or a size class.

V	D	size	J	DNA	CDR3
TRBV2	-	medium-sized	TRBJ1-3	TGTGCCAGCAGTGCCCAGTCTGGAAACACCATATATTTT	CASSAQSGNTIYF
TRBV6-1	TRBD1	-	TRBJ1-3	TGTGCCAGCAGTGAGCCCTCATGGAGGGGGCCTGGAAACACCATATATTTT	CASSEPSWRGPGNTIYF
TRBV7-2	-	many	TRBJ2-3	TGTGCCAGCAGCTTAGGCACGGGGTTAAGGACAGATACGCAGTATTTT	CASSLGTGLRTDTQYF
TRBV12-3/TRBV12-4	-	many	TRBJ1-1	TGTGCCAGCAGTTTAGTGGGGCAGGTAACTGAAGCTTTCTTT	CASSLVGQVTEAFF
TRBV28	TRBD1	-	TRBJ1-2	TGTGCCAGCAGTTTCCTTAAGCCCGAAGGGGGCCGTGGCTACACCTTC	CASSFLKPEGGRGYTF
TRBV4-2	-	few	TRBJ2-7	TGTGCCAGCAGCCAAGATGAAACAGGGAGGGGTTACGAGCAGTACTTC	CASSQDETGRGYEQYF
TRBV9	-	-	TRBJ1-3	TGTGCCAGCAGTGGGGGTGGAACTGGAAACACCATATATTTT	CASSGGGTGNTIYF
TRBV5-6	-	many	TRBJ2-2	TGTGCCAGCAGCTTGGTGGCAGCCAGGGCAACCGGGGAGCTGTTTTTT	CASSLVAARATGELFF
TRBV6-6	-	-	TRBJ1-2	TGTGCCAGCACCTCTTCAAGAGGGCCGGAACATGGCTACACCTTC	CASTSSRGPEHGYTF
TRBV27	-	medium-sized	TRBJ1-5	TGTGCCAGCAGTTCGCCAGGGAAGGGCAATCAGCCCCAGCATTTT	CASSSPGKGNQPQHF
TRBV18	TRBD1	many	TRBJ2-1	TGTGCCAGCTCACCACCGGGACAGGGGTACAATGAGCAGTTCTTC	CASSPPGQGYNEQFF
TRBV3-1	-	few	TRBJ2-5	TGTGCCAGCAGCCAAGCAACGTGGACCCAGTACTTC	CASSQATWTQYF
TRBV18	-	few	TRBJ1-3	TGTGCCAGCTCACCTTTTAACCGGGACGCTGGAAACACCATATATTTT	CASSPFNRDAGNTIYF
TRBV7-8	-	medium-sized	TRBJ1-1	TGTGCCAGCAGCCCCGTTGGCGGAGGCAGAACTGAAGCTTTCTTT	CASSPVGGGRTEAFF
TRBV7-3	TRBD2	medium-sized	TRBJ2-3	TGTGCCAGCAGCTTAGGGTTAGCGGGGGGGCCAGATACGCAGTATTTT	CASSLGLAGGPDTQYF
TRBV25-1	-	many	TRBJ2-5	TGTGCCAGCAGTGAAAATACCGCGACCCAGTACTTC	CASSENTATQYF
TRBV6-2/TRBV6-3	-	medium-sized	TRBJ2-3	TGTGCCAGCAGTTACACCCCTCGAGGCGGGACTAGCACAGATACGCAGTATTTT	CASSYTPRGGTSTDTQYF
TRBV12-3/TRBV12-4	-	-	TRBJ1-6	TGTGCCAGCAGTCCAGGGAATTCACCCCTCCACTTT	CASSPGNSPLHF
TRBV19	-	many	TRBJ1-2	TGTGCCAGTAGTGTGCGGAACAGGGCATCTTATTATGGCTACACCTTC	CASSVRNRASYYGYTF
TRBV5-1	-	few	TRBJ2-5	TGCGCCAGCAGCGTACAGGGAGAGGAGACCCAGTACTTC	CASSVQGEETQYF
TRBV5-1	TRBD2	few	TRBJ2-3	TGCGCCAGCAGTTCTGGCGGGGGGAGCAGTCCTTCGCAGTATTTT	CASSSGGGSSPSQYF
TRBV10-3	TRBD2	many	TRBJ2-7	TGTGCCATCAGTGGCGGGACTAGCTCCTACGAGCAGTACTTC	CAISGGTSSYEQYF
TRBV7-9	-	few	TRBJ1-5	TGTGCCAGCAGCTTGGGGGGGTTTCAGCATTTT	CASSLGGFQHF
TRBV3-1	TRBD1	many	TRBJ2-1	TGTGCCAGCAGCCAAACCGACAGGGGTAAGATCTTC	CASSQTDRGKIF
TRBV18	-	medium-sized	TRBJ1-1	TGTGCCAGCTCACGGTTTTCGGGGAACACTGAAGCTTTCTTT	CASSRFSGNTEAFF
TRBV19	-	-	TRBJ1-5	TGTGCCAGCCTCCCGGATCCACAGCATAGCAATCAGCCCCAGCATTTT	CASLPDPQHSNQPQHF
TRBV25-1	-	medium-sized	TRBJ1-1	TGTGCCAGCAGTGATGAGGACACTGAAGCTTTCTTT	CASSDEDTEAFF
TRBV6-1	TRBD1	-	TRBJ2-7	TGTGCCAGCAGGACAGGGGGCGAGCAGTACTTC	CASRTGGEQYF
TRBV5-1	-	many	TRBJ1-2	TGCGCCAGCAGCTTGGGTAACAGGGCCGCCTATGGCTACACCTTC	CASSLGNRAAYGYTF
TRBV15	-	medium-sized	TRBJ2-5	TGTGCCACCAGCGGTCCGGGGTACGGGACCCAGTACTTC	CATSGPGYGTQYF
TRBV2	TRBD1	-	TRBJ2-4	TGTGCCAGCAGTACAGACAGGGGAGTGGGTAACATTCAGTACTTC	CASSTDRGVGNIQYF
TRBV9	TRBD2	medium-sized	TRBJ2-1	TGTGCCAGCAGCGAGGGGACTAGCGGGGGTGAGCAGTTCTTC	CASSEGTSGGEQFF
TRBV5-1	-	medium-sized	TRBJ2-3	TGCGCCAGCAGCTTGAAGGGCTACAACACAGATACGCAGTATTTT	CASSLKGYNTDTQYF
TRBV12-3/TRBV12-4	-	medium-sized	TRBJ2-2	TGTGCCAGCAGTTTAGCTTCTAGCACCGGGGAGCTGTTTTTT	CASSLASSTGELFF
TRBV20-1	-	many	TRBJ1-1	TGCAGTGCTAGCTCCAGGACAAGAATGAACACTGAAGCTTTCTTT	CSASSRTRMNTEAFF
TRBV7-2	-	many	TRBJ2-4	TGTGCCAGCAGCTTACAAACAGGGCCCTGGGACATTCAGTACTTC	CASSLQTGPWDIQYF
TRBV5-5	-	medium-sized	TRBJ1-6	TGTGCCAGCAGCCTGGGGCCTAGTTCACCCCTCCACTTT	CASSLGPSSPLHF
TRBV7-9	-	many	TRBJ2-3	TGTGCCAGCAGCCTAAGAACAGATACGCAGTATTTT	CASSLRTDTQYF
TRBV6-6	-	medium-sized	TRBJ1-1	TGTGCCAGCAGCACTCGGACGGACACTGAAGCTTTCTTT	CASSTRTDTEAFF
TRBV2	-	-	TRBJ1-1	TGTGCCAGTACTACTCAGGGGCAAAACACTGAAGCTTTCTTT	CASTTQGQNTEAFF
TRBV6-1	-	-	TRBJ2-7	TGTGCCAGCAGTGGAGATGGGACACCGAGGCCCTACGAGCAGTACTTC	CASSGDGTPRPYEQYF
TRBV9	-	-	TRBJ1-2	TGTGCCAGCAGCCGCCGAGAGAGCACAGCCCGGGGTAGGACCTTC	CASSRRESTARGRTF
TRBV20-1	-	many	TRBJ1-1	TGCAGTGCTAGCGAGGACAGTTGGGGCACTGAAGCTTTCTTT	CSASEDSWGTEAFF
TRBV13	TRBD1	many	TRBJ2-3	TGTGCCAGCAGCCCCGGGACAGGTGGAAGAGATACGCAGTATTTT	CASSPGTGGRDTQYF
TRBV7-3	-	medium-sized	TRBJ2-2	TGTGCCAGCAGCACGGGACTCCTTGACGCCGGGGAGCTGTTTTTT	CASSTGLLDAGELFF
TRBV7-9	-	many	TRBJ2-5	TGTGCCAGCAGCCCCCCTTGGGGGATGGAAGAGACCCAGTACTTC	CASSPPWGMEETQYF
TRBV6-6	-	medium-sized	TRBJ2-7	TGTGCCAGCTGGGTACAGGGAACCTACGAGCAGTACTTC	CASWVQGTYEQYF
TRBV3-1	-	medium-sized	TRBJ2-3	TGTGCCAGCAGCGTTAAGTTAGACAGAATCACAGATACGCAGTATTTT	CASSVKLDRITDTQYF
TRBV5-1	-	many	TRBJ1-4	TGCGCCAGCAGCTTGTGGTCAGCTACTGCAACTAATGAAAAACTGTTTTTT	CASSLWSATATNEKLFF
TRBV2	-	few	TRBJ2-1	TGTGCCAGCACCCGAGTGGGGGGTGACTACAATGAGCAGTTCTTC	CASTRVGGDYNEQFF
TRBV7-9	-	medium-sized	TRBJ2-2	TGTGCCAGCAGCCCTCGACAACAACTTAACGGGGAGCTGTTTTTT	CASSPRQQLNGELFF
TRBV20-1	-	-	TRBJ2-1	TGCAGTGCTGCAAGGGGGTCGAATAACAATGAGCAGTTCTTC	CSAARGSNNNEQFF